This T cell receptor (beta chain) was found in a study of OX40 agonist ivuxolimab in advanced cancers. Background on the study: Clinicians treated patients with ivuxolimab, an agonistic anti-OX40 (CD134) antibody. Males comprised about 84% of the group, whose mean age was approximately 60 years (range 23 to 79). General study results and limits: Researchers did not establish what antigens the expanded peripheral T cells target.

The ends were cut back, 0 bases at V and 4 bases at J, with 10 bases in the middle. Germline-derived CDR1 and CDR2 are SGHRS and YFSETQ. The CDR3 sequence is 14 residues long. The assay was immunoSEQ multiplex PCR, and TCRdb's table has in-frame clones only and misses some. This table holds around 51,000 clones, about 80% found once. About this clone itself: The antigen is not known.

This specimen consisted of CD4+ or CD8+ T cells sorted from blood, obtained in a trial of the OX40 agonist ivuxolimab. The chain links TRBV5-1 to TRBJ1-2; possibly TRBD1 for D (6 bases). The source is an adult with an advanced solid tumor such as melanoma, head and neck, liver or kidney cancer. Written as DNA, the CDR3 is TGCGCCAGCAGCTTGGGGTCAGGGGTCTATGGCTACACCTTC. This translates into CASSLGSGVYGYTF.